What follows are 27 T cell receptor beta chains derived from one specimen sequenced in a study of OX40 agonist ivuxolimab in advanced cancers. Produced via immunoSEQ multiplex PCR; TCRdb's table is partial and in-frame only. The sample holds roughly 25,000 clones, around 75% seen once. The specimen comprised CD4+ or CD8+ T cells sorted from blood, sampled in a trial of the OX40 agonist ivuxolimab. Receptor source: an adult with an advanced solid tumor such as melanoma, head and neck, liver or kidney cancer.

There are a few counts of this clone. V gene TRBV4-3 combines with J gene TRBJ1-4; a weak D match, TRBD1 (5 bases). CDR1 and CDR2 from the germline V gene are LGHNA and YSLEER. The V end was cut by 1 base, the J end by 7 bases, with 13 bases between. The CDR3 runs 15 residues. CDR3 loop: CASSQGQGVAEKLFF. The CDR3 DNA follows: TGCGCCAGCAGCCAAGGGCAGGGAGTGGCTGAAAAACTGTTTTTT.

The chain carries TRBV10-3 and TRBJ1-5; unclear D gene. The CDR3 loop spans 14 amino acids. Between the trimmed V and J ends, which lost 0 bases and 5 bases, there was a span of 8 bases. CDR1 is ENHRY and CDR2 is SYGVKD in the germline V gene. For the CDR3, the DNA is TGTGCCATCAGTGAGTCGAGAGGCGATCAGCCCCAGCATTTT. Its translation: CAISESRGDQPQHF.

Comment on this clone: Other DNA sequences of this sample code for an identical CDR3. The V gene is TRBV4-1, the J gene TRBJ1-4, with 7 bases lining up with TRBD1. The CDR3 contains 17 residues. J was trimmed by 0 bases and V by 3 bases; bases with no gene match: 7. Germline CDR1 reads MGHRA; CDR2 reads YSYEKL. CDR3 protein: CASSHQGVLATNEKLFF. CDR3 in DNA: TGCGCCAGCAGCCACCAGGGGGTACTCGCAACTAATGAAAAACTGTTTTTT.

CDR3 sequence: CASSQEFLLDGHNEQFF. CDR3 coding DNA: TGCGCCAGCAGCCAAGAATTTTTATTGGACGGTCACAATGAGCAGTTCTTC. The chain couples TRBV4-3 to TRBJ2-1; D is unresolved. The germline V and J ends were trimmed by 0 bases and 5 bases, with 17 bases remaining between them. Germline CDR1 and CDR2: LGHNA and YSLEER. This CDR3 contains 17 residues.

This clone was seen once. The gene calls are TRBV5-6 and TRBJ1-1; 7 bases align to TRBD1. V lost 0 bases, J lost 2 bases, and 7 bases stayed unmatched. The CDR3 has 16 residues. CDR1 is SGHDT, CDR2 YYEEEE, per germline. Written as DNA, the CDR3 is TGTGCCAGCAGCTTGGCGGCAGGGGGATCAAACACTGAAGCTTTCTTT. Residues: CASSLAAGGSNTEAFF. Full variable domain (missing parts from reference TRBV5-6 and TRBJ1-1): DAGVTQSPTHLIKTRGQQVTLRCSPKSGHDTVSWYQQALGQGPQFIFQYYEEEERQRGNFPDRFSGHQFPNYSSELNVNALLLGDSALYLCASSLAAGGSNTEAFFGQGTRLTVV.

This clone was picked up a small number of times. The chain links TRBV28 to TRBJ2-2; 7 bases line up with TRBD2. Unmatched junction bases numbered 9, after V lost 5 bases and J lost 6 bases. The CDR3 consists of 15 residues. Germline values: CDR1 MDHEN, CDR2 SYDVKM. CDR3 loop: CASSPPREDPGELFF. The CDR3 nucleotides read TGTGCCAGCAGTCCCCCCCGGGAGGATCCCGGGGAGCTGTTTTTT.

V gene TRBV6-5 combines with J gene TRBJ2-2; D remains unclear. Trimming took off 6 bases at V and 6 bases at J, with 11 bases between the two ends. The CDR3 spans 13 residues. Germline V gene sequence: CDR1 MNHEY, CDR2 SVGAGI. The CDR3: CASSPPPPGELFF. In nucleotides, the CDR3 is TGTGCCAGCAGCCCCCCCCCTCCCGGGGAGCTGTTTTTT.

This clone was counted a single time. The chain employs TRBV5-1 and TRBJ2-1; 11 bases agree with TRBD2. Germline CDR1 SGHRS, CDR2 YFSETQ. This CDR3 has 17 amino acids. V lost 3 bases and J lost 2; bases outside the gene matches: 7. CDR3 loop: CASSSASGLAAYNEQFF. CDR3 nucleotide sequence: TGCGCCAGCAGCTCCGCATCGGGACTAGCGGCCTACAATGAGCAGTTCTTC.

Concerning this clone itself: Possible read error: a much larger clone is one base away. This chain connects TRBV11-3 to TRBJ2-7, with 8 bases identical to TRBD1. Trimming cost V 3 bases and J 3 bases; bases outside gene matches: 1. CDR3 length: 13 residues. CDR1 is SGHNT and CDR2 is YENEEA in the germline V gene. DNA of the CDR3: TGTGCCAGCAGCTTCGGACAGGGCTACGAGCAGTACTTC. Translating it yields CASSFGQGYEQYF.

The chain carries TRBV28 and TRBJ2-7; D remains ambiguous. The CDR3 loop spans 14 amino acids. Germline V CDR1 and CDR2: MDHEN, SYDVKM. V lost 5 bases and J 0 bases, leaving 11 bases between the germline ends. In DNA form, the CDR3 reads TGTGCCAGCAGTGGTCTGGCCCACTCCTACGAGCAGTACTTC. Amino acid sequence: CASSGLAHSYEQYF. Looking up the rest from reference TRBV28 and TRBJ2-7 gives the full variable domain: DVKVTQSSRYLVKRTGEKVFLECVQDMDHENMFWYRQDPGLGLRLIYFSYDVKMKEKGDIPEGYSVSREKKERFSLILESASTNQTSMYLCASSGLAHSYEQYFGPGTRLTVT.

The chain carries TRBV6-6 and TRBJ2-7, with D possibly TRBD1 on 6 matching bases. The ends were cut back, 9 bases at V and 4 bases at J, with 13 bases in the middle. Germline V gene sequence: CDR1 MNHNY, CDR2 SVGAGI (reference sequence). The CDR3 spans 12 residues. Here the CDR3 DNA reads TGTGCCAGTAGGGGGTTTGGATACGAGCAGTACTTC. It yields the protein CASRGFGYEQYF.

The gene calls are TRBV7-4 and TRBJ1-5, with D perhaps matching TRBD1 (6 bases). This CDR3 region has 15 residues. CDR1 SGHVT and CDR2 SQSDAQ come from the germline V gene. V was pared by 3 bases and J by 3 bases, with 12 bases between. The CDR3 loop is CASSFSTGPNQPQHF. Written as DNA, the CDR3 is TGTGCCAGCAGCTTCTCCACAGGGCCCAATCAGCCCCAGCATTTT.

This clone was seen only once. The CDR3 DNA follows: TGTGCCAGCAGCTTAGCTCGAGGGGTAGGCCAAAACATTCAGTACTTC. It encodes CASSLARGVGQNIQYF. This chain uses TRBV7-9 with TRBJ2-4, with D perhaps TRBD1 or TRBD2 (5 bases each). Trimming removed 0 bases from V and 5 bases from J, with 14 bases in between. The CDR3 consists of 16 residues. CDR1 is SEHNR, CDR2 FQNEAQ, per germline (reference sequence).

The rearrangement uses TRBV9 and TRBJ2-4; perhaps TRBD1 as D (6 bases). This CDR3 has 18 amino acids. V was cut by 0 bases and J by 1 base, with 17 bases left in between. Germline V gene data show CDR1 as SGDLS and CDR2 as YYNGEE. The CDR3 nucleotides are TGTGCCAGCAGCGTAGCGACAGGTGTGGATGGGGCCAAAAACATTCAGTACTTC. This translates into CASSVATGVDGAKNIQYF. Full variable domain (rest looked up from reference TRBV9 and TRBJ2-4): DSGVTQTPKHLITATGQRVTLRCSPRSGDLSVYWYQQSLDQGLQFLIQYYNGEERAKGNILERFSAQQFPDLHSELNLSSLELGDSALYFCASSVATGVDGAKNIQYFGAGTRLSVL.

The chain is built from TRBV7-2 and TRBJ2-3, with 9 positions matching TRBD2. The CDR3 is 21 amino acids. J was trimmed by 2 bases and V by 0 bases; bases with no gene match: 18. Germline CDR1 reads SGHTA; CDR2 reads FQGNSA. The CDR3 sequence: CASSLAVGVTGTSYTTDTQYF. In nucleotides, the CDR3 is TGTGCCAGCAGCTTAGCCGTCGGGGTCACCGGGACTAGCTATACCACAGATACGCAGTATTTT. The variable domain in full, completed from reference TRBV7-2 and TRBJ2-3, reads GAGVSQSPSNKVTEKGKDVELRCDPISGHTALYWYRQSLGQGLEFLIYFQGNSAPDKSGLPSDRFSAERTGGSVSTLTIQRTQQEDSAVYLCASSLAVGVTGTSYTTDTQYFGPGTRLTVL.

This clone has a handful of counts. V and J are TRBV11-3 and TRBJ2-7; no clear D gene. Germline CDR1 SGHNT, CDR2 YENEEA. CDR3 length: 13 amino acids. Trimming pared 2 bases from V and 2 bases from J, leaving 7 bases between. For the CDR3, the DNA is TGTGCCAGCAGCTTAAGAGGTACCTACGAGCAGTACTTC. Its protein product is CASSLRGTYEQYF.

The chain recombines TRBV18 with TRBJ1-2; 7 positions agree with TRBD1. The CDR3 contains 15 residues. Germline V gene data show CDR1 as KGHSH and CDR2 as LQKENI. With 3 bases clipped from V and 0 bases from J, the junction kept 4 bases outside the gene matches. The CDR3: CASSPGTETNYGYTF. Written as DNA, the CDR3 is TGTGCCAGCTCACCCGGGACAGAGACTAACTATGGCTACACCTTC.

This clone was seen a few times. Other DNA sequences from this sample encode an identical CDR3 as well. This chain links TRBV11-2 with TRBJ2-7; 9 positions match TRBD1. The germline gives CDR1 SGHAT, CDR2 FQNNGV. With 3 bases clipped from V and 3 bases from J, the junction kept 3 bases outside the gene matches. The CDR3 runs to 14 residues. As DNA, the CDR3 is TGTGCCAGCAGCTTGGGACAGGGCGGCTACGAGCAGTACTTC. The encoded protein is CASSLGQGGYEQYF. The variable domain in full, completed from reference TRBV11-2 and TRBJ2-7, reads EAGVAQSPRYKIIEKRQSVAFWCNPISGHATLYWYQQILGQGPKLLIQFQNNGVVDDSQLPKDRFSAERLKGVDSTLKIQPAKLEDSAVYLCASSLGQGGYEQYFGPGTRLTVT.

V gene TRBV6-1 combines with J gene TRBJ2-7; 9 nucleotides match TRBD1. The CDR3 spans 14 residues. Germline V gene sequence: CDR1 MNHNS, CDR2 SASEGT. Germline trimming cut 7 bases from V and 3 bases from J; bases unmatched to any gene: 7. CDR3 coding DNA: TGTGCCAGCAATGAGAGGGACAGGGTCTACGAGCAGTACTTC. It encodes CASNERDRVYEQYF.

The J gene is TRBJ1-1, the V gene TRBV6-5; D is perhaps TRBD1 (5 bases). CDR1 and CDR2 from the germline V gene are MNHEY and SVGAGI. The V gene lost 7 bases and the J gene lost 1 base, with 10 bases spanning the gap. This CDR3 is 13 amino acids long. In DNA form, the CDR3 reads TGTGCCAGCACTATGACAGAGAACACTGAAGCTTTCTTT. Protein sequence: CASTMTENTEAFF.

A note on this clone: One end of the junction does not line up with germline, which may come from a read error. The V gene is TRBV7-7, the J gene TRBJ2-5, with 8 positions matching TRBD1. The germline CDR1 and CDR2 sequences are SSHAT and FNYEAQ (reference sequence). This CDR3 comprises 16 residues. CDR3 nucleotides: TGTGCTAGCAGCTTAGCGCCGACAGGGGTTCAAGAGACCCAGTACTTC. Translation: CASSLAPTGVQETQYF. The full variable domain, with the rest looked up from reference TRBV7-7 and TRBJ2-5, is GAGVSQSPRYKVTKRGQDVTLRCDPISSHATLYWYQQALGQGPEFLTYFNYEAQPDKSGLPSDRFSAERPEGSISTLTIQRTEQRDSAMYRCASSLAPTGVQETQYFGPGTRLLVL.

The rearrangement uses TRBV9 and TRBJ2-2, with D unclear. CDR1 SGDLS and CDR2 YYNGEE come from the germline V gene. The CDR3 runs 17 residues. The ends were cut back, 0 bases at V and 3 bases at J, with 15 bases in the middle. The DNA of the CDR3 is TGTGCCAGCAGCGTAGGGAGTGGGTTCAGCCACACCGGGGAGCTGTTTTTT. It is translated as CASSVGSGFSHTGELFF.

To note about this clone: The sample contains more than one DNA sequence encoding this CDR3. Here the CDR3 DNA reads TGTGCCAGCAGCTTAGGCAGGTCGTACGAGCAGTACTTC. It yields the protein CASSLGRSYEQYF. The chain joins TRBV5-6 to TRBJ2-7; D is unclear. CDR1 SGHDT and CDR2 YYEEEE come from the germline V gene. The CDR3 runs to 13 residues. V lost 2 bases, J lost 4 bases, and 10 bases lay in between.

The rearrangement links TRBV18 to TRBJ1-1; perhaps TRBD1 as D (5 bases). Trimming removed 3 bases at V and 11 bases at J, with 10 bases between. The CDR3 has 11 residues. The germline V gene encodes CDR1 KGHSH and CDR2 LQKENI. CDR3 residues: CASSPGELAFF. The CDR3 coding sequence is TGTGCCAGCTCACCGGGGGAACTCGCTTTCTTT.

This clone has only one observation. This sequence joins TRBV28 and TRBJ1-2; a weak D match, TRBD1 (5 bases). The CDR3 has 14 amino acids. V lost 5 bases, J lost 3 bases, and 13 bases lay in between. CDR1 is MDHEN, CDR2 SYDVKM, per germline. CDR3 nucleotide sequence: TGTGCCAGCAGTGCGGGGACCCCTCACTATGGCTACACCTTC. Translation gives CASSAGTPHYGYTF.

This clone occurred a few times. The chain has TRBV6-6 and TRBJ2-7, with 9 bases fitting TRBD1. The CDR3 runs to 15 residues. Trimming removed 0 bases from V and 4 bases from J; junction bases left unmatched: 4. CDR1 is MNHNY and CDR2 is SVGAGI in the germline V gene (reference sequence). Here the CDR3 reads CASSYSGQGMYEQYF. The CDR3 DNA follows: TGTGCCAGCAGTTACTCAGGACAGGGGATGTACGAGCAGTACTTC.

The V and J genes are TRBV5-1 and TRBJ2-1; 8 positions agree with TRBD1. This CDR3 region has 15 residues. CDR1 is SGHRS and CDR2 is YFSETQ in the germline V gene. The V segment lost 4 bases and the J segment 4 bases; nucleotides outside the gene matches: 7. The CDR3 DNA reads TGCGCCAGCAGCGGAACCGGGACAGGTTACAATGAGCAGTTCTTC. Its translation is CASSGTGTGYNEQFF.